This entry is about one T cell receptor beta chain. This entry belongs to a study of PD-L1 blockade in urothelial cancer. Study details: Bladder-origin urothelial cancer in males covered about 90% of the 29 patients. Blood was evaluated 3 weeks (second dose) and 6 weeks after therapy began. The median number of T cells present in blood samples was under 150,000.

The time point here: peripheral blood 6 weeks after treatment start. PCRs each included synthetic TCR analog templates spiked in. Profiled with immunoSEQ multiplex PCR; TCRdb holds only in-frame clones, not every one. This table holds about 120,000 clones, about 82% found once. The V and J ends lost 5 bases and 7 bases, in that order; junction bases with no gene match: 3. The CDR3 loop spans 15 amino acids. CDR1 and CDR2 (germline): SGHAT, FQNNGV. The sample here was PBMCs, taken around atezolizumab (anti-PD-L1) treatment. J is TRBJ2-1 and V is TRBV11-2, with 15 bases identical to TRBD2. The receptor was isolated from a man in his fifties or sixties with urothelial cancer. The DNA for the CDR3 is TGTGCCAGCAGCCCGGGACTAGCGGGAGGTAATGAGCAGTTCTTC. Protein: CASSPGLAGGNEQFF.